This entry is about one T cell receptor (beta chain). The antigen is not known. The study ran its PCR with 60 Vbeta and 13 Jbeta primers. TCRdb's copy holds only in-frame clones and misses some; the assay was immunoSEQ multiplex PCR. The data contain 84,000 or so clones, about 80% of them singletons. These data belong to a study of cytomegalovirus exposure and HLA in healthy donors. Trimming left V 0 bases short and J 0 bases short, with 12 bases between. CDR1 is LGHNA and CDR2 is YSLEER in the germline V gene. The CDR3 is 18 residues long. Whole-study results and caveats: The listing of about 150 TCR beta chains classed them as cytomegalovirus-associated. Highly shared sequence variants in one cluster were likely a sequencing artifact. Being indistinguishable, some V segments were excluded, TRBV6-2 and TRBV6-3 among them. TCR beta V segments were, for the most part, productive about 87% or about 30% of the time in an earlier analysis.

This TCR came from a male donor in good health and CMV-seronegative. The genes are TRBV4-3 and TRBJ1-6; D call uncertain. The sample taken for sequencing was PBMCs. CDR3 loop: CASSQESPGISYNSPLHF. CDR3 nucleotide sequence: TGCGCCAGCAGCCAAGAGTCTCCGGGAATCTCCTATAATTCACCCCTCCACTTT.